These 24 T cell receptor beta chains originate from one sample sequenced in a study of cytomegalovirus exposure and HLA in healthy donors. The PCR employed 60 Vbeta primers together with 13 Jbeta primers. Some clones are missing from TCRdb's copy, which holds only in-frame ones; the method was immunoSEQ multiplex PCR. Of over 200,000 clones in the sample, more than 75% are singletons; the top ten hold roughly 1.3%. Sample: PBMCs. These receptors were collected from a human donor in good health.

The V gene is TRBV19, the J gene TRBJ2-5; 9 nucleotides agree with TRBD2. The CDR3 extends over 15 amino acids. Losses at the gene ends were 3 bases for V and 6 bases for J; bases not matched to a gene: 8. CDR1 is LNHDA and CDR2 is SQIVND in the germline V gene (reference sequence). This CDR3 reads CASSIGTSSLKTQYF. CDR3 bases: TGTGCCAGTAGTATTGGGACTAGCTCCCTCAAGACCCAGTACTTC.

The chain is built from TRBV14 and TRBJ2-5; the D gene is possibly TRBD2 (6 bases). Trimming removed 1 base at V and 9 bases at J, with 18 bases between. Germline V CDR1 and CDR2: SGHDN, FVKESK. CDR3 length: 15 residues. CDR3 in DNA: TGTGCCAGCAGCCAAGCCGGTACGGGGGTAGGTGCCCAGTACTTC. It encodes CASSQAGTGVGAQYF.

The V and J genes are TRBV4-3 and TRBJ2-7, with TRBD1 as a possible D gene (6 bases). Germline V gene lookup returns CDR1 LGHNA and CDR2 YSLEER. There are 14 residues in the CDR3. Trimming left V 4 bases short and J 2 bases short, with 12 bases between. As DNA, the CDR3 is TGCGCCAGCAGCCGCCTCAGGGGAACCTACGAGCAGTACTTC. The encoded protein is CASSRLRGTYEQYF.

The chain combines TRBV9 with TRBJ1-5, with a possible D match to TRBD1 (5 bases). The CDR3 has 16 residues. Trimming pared 0 bases from V and 3 bases from J, leaving 13 bases between. Looked up from germline, CDR1 is SGDLS and CDR2 is YYNGEE. CDR3 in amino acids: CASSVEEGALNQPQHF. CDR3 DNA sequence: TGTGCCAGCAGCGTAGAAGAAGGGGCCCTCAATCAGCCCCAGCATTTT.

The chain has TRBV28 and TRBJ1-2; TRBD1 might be the D (5 bases). Per the germline V gene, CDR1 is MDHEN and CDR2 is SYDVKM. This CDR3 spans 13 amino acids. Trimming cost V 4 bases and J 2 bases, with 8 bases left between them. The CDR3 DNA is TGTGCCAGCAGTTCCGGGGGGAACTATGGCTACACCTTC. Residues: CASSSGGNYGYTF.

The rearrangement links TRBV25-1 to TRBJ1-1, with TRBD1 matching 10 bases. The CDR3 runs 12 residues. After removal of 8 bases from V and 7 bases from J, the junction contained 4 bases not matched to a gene. Germline-derived CDR1 and CDR2 are MGHDK and SYGVNS. The CDR3 DNA follows: TGTGCCAGCGAAGGACAGGGGGGTGAAGCTTTCTTT. Protein product: CASEGQGGEAFF.

The rearrangement uses TRBV11-2 and TRBJ2-2, with D maybe TRBD1 (7 bases). Per the germline V gene, CDR1 is SGHAT and CDR2 is FQNNGV. The CDR3 is made up of 16 amino acids. V lost 5 bases and J 3 bases, leaving 16 bases between the germline ends. CDR3 in amino acids: CASSPRQGGDTGELFF. CDR3 bases: TGTGCCAGCAGCCCCCGACAGGGAGGAGACACCGGGGAGCTGTTTTTT.

This clone was recorded a few times. J is TRBJ2-5 and V is TRBV2; 9 bases are a match to TRBD2. From germline, CDR1 is SNHLY and CDR2 FYNNEI. The CDR3 runs 16 residues. V gave up 8 bases and J gave up 4 bases; unmatched junction bases: 14. The CDR3 DNA reads TGTGCCAGCGAGAATTTAGCGGGAGTACAGGGAGAGACCCAGTACTTC. Translating gives CASENLAGVQGETQYF.

This clone showed up just a few times. J is TRBJ1-2 and V is TRBV25-1; 10 nucleotides line up with TRBD1. V shed 4 bases, J shed 8 bases, and the junction held 4 bases outside the gene matches. Germline loops: CDR1 MGHDK, CDR2 SYGVNS. The CDR3 totals 13 residues. The CDR3 coding sequence is TGTGCCAGCAGTGGACAGGGGGCGCGCGGCTACACCTTC. Its protein product is CASSGQGARGYTF.

The genes are TRBV28 and TRBJ1-3; 10 bases line up with TRBD1. This CDR3 is 15 amino acids long. V lost 8 bases, J lost 3 bases, and 7 bases stayed unmatched. The germline V gene encodes CDR1 MDHEN and CDR2 SYDVKM. The CDR3 region is CASRQGAVGGNTIYF. The CDR3 bases are TGTGCCAGCCGACAGGGGGCAGTTGGTGGAAACACCATATATTTT. Combining the CDR3 with reference TRBV28 and TRBJ1-3 gives the whole variable domain DVKVTQSSRYLVKRTGEKVFLECVQDMDHENMFWYRQDPGLGLRLIYFSYDVKMKEKGDIPEGYSVSREKKERFSLILESASTNQTSMYLCASRQGAVGGNTIYFGEGSWLTVV.

The gene calls are TRBV6-1 and TRBJ2-7, with 9 bases that match TRBD1. The germline gives CDR1 MNHNS, CDR2 SASEGT. This CDR3 region has 15 residues. V trimming: 6 bases; J trimming: 0 bases; junction bases outside the gene matches: 6. In nucleotides, the CDR3 is TGTGCCAGCAGACCCGGGACAGGGTCCTCCTACGAGCAGTACTTC. This sequence encodes CASRPGTGSSYEQYF.

This chain connects TRBV10-3 to TRBJ1-1; TRBD1 matches 9 bases. The length of the CDR3 is 15 residues. Germline CDR1 ENHRY, CDR2 SYGVKD. V dropped 3 bases and J dropped 4; count of bases not matched to a gene: 6. CDR3 protein: CAISELGTGPTEAFF. CDR3 nucleotides: TGTGCCATCAGTGAACTCGGGACAGGGCCCACTGAAGCTTTCTTT.

About this clone itself: This same CDR3 is encoded by further DNA sequences in the sample. The J gene is TRBJ2-1, the V gene TRBV5-4; D possibly corresponds to TRBD1 (5 bases). Trimming pared 4 bases from V and 4 bases from J, leaving 9 bases between. Germline V gene data show CDR1 as SGHNT and CDR2 as YYREEE (reference sequence). The CDR3 extends over 13 amino acids. CDR3 region: CASSTTGYNEQFF. The CDR3 bases are TGTGCCAGCAGCACCACAGGTTACAATGAGCAGTTCTTC. Using reference TRBV5-4 and TRBJ2-1 for the parts outside the CDR3, the full variable domain is ETGVTQSPTHLIKTRGQQVTLRCSSQSGHNTVSWYQQALGQGPQFIFQYYREEENGRGNFPPRFSGLQFPNYSSELNVNALELDDSALYLCASSTTGYNEQFFGPGTRLTVL.

V and J are TRBV19 and TRBJ2-7, with D perhaps matching TRBD2 (5 bases). Germline V gene lookup returns CDR1 LNHDA and CDR2 SQIVND (reference sequence). This CDR3 is built from 12 residues. V shed 4 bases and J shed 3 bases, with 7 bases lying between them. CDR3 coding DNA: TGTGCCAGTAGTACCCGGGGCTACGAGCAGTACTTC. Its translation is CASSTRGYEQYF.

The chain is built from TRBV10-1 and TRBJ2-3; 12 nucleotides match TRBD2. Losses at the gene ends were 0 bases for V and 4 bases for J; bases not matched to a gene: 5. The length of the CDR3 is 17 residues. CDR1 and CDR2 (germline): WNHNN, SYGVQD (reference sequence). The CDR3 sequence is CASSESASGRAPDTQYF. CDR3 bases: TGCGCCAGCAGTGAGTCGGCTAGCGGGAGGGCCCCAGATACGCAGTATTTT.

The chain employs TRBV6-5 and TRBJ2-5; D remains ambiguous. The end of the DNA fits TRBJ2-7 better, so the J call may be wrong. CDR1 is MNHEY, CDR2 SVGAGI, per germline. This CDR3 has 16 residues. In DNA form, the CDR3 reads TGTGCCAGCAGTTACTTGCCAGACCCAGGTCCCCTCGAGCAGTACTTC. The encoded protein is CASSYLPDPGPLEQYF.

This clone has only one observation. The conserved phenylalanine or tryptophan normally closing the CDR3 is absent here, so this likely arose from a read error. This CDR3 is CASNQRGSYGYTS. The DNA for the CDR3 is TGTGCCAGCAACCAGCGGGGGAGCTATGGCTACACCTCC. The rearrangement joins TRBV6-5 to TRBJ1-2, with D possibly being TRBD1 (5 bases). With 7 bases removed from V and 4 bases from J, the gap between germline ends came to 13 bases. The CDR3 has 13 residues. From germline, CDR1 is MNHEY and CDR2 SVGAGI.

The rearrangement joins TRBV18 to TRBJ1-2, with 7 bases aligning to TRBD1. The CDR3 is 13 residues long. J was trimmed by 7 bases and V by 8 bases; bases with no gene match: 10. Germline loops: CDR1 KGHSH, CDR2 LQKENI. The chain's CDR3 is CASTFTGEAGYTF. In DNA form, the CDR3 reads TGTGCCAGCACCTTCACAGGGGAAGCTGGCTACACCTTC.

The chain couples TRBV7-2 to TRBJ2-2; 8 nucleotides align to TRBD1. V shed 5 bases, J shed 4 bases, and the junction held 6 bases outside the gene matches. CDR3 size: 15 residues. Germline CDR1 SGHTA, CDR2 FQGNSA. The CDR3 DNA is TGTGCCAGCAGCCTGGACAGGGTACTCACCGGGGAGCTGTTTTTT. Its protein product is CASSLDRVLTGELFF.

The V call is TRBV29-1, the J call TRBJ2-4, with 8 bases lining up with TRBD2. This CDR3 contains 15 residues. Per the germline V gene, CDR1 is SQVTM and CDR2 is ANQGSEA. V lost 7 bases, J lost 2 bases, and 10 bases stayed unmatched. The CDR3 here is CSAPGTSGSKNIQYF. CDR3 DNA sequence: TGCAGCGCCCCGGGAACTAGCGGTTCCAAAAACATTCAGTACTTC. The variable domain in full, with the rest retrieved from reference TRBV29-1 and TRBJ2-4, is SAVISQKPSRDICQRGTSLTIQCQVDSQVTMMFWYRQQPGQSLTLIATANQGSEATYESGFVIDKFPISRPNLTFSTLTVSNMSPEDSSIYLCSAPGTSGSKNIQYFGAGTRLSVL.

The chain joins TRBV7-9 to TRBJ1-1; D gene ambiguous. The CDR3 is 16 residues long. V lost 2 bases and J 4 bases, leaving 17 bases between the germline ends. Germline loops: CDR1 SEHNR, CDR2 FQNEAQ (reference sequence). CDR3 nucleotides: TGTGCCAGCAGCTTAACTCCCAGGTCCGGGATCACTGAAGCTTTCTTT. It encodes CASSLTPRSGITEAFF.

This chain links TRBV27 with TRBJ2-2; 8 bases are shared with TRBD1. Germline V gene lookup returns CDR1 MNHEY and CDR2 SMNVEV (reference sequence). V was pared by 5 bases and J by 1 base, with 6 bases of the junction left unmatched. This CDR3 comprises 16 residues. The CDR3 bases are TGTGCCAGCAGTCGCCTGGGGACAGGGAACACCGGGGAGCTGTTTTTT. It specifies CASSRLGTGNTGELFF.

The gene calls are TRBV28 and TRBJ1-1; 8 bases fit TRBD1. CDR3 length: 16 residues. Germline V gives CDR1 MDHEN, CDR2 SYDVKM. Trimming removed 3 bases from V and 4 bases from J; junction bases left unmatched: 10. The CDR3 sequence is CASSFSRGQVRTEAFF. CDR3 sequence (DNA): TGTGCCAGCAGTTTTTCCAGGGGGCAGGTTCGCACTGAAGCTTTCTTT.

V is TRBV13 and J is TRBJ2-1; 14 bases line up with TRBD2. CDR1 and CDR2 from the germline V gene are PRHDT and FYEKMQ (reference sequence). CDR3 size: 15 residues. Unmatched junction bases numbered 7, after V lost 5 bases and J lost 10 bases. CDR3 region: CASSGGLAGVEEQFF. The CDR3 DNA reads as TGTGCCAGCAGCGGGGGACTAGCGGGAGTAGAGGAGCAGTTCTTC.